This T cell receptor (beta chain) was retrieved from a study of blood T cell repertoires in COVID-19. At the level of the study: Some COVID-19 samples were acute and others convalescent; all came from the United States, Italy and Spain. From T cells, B-cell-depleted T cells, or PBMCs came the material, which was cDNA or gDNA.

Repertoires were generated with immunoSEQ multiplex PCR, while TCRdb's copy carries only in-frame clones and drops some. This table has 350,000 to 550,000 clones, around nine tenths appearing once. Germline V gives CDR1 SGHTS, CDR2 YDEGEE. There are 14 residues in the CDR3. Trimming left V 2 bases short and J 2 bases short, with 10 bases between. The cohort comprised adults aged 18 to 89 years residing in 20 to 30 US areas. Each participant's cohort was designated according to participant-reported clinical history. The chain carries TRBV5-8 and TRBJ2-5; D gene uncertain. This clonotype originated in a woman aged 18 to 35 with acute COVID-19. Sequencing was done on a sample of PBMCs or T cells enriched from blood (not recorded which). The CDR3 loop reads CASSFPSLQETQYF. The CDR3 nucleotides are TGTGCCAGCAGCTTCCCCAGTCTTCAAGAGACCCAGTACTTC.